Presented here are 30 T cell receptor beta chains from one specimen sequenced in a study of T cell repertoires in cytomegalovirus infection. No antigen is known for these receptors. TCRdb re-called the reads through MiXCR, storing one row per CDR3 protein. The repertoire has 310,000 or so distinct CDR3 sequences, roughly 25% of them found once; the top ten carry 13%. The sample here was cultured PBMCs, taken from culture after CMV antigen stimulation. All receptors derive from a human donor in good health (CMV status not recorded). Some clones in this sample may be carry-over from other donors' samples.

The chain joins TRBV10-1 to TRBJ2-2; possibly TRBD1 or TRBD2 for D (5 bases each). V shed 4 bases and J shed 4 bases, with 10 bases lying between them. The CDR3 runs 14 residues. Germline CDR1 WNHNN, CDR2 SYGVQD (reference sequence). CDR3 nucleotide sequence: TGCGCCAGCAGTGGATTAGGGACCACCGGGGAGCTGTTTTTT. Its protein is CASSGLGTTGELFF.

The V and J genes are TRBV6-5 and TRBJ2-3, with TRBD2 matching 7 bases. Germline CDR1 and CDR2: MNHEY and SVGAGI. V shed 0 bases and J 6 bases; nucleotides not matched to a gene: 12. The CDR3 covers 17 residues. The CDR3 DNA reads as TGTGCCAGCAGTTACTCGATTCGCGCGGGAGTCCCTGATACGCAGTATTTT. Encoded protein: CASSYSIRAGVPDTQYF.

V gene TRBV28 combines with J gene TRBJ1-5; no definite D call. From germline, CDR1 is MDHEN and CDR2 SYDVKM. This CDR3 has 15 amino acids. Trimming took 3 bases from V and 8 from J, leaving 17 bases between them. CDR3 residues: CASSLRLGFQEPQHF. Written as DNA, the CDR3 is TGTGCCAGCAGTTTGAGGTTGGGTTTTCAGGAGCCCCAGCATTTT.

This clonotype was counted a few times. The chain has TRBV28 and TRBJ2-1, with D possibly being TRBD1 (6 bases). V was cut by 7 bases and J by 7 bases, with 11 bases left in between. The CDR3 has 12 amino acids. CDR1 is MDHEN, CDR2 SYDVKM, per germline. As DNA, the CDR3 is TGTGCCAGCACTACAGGGATAAATGAGCAGTTCTTC. Translated: CASTTGINEQFF.

The genes are TRBV6-1 and TRBJ2-2, with D perhaps TRBD2 (6 bases). This CDR3 is built from 17 residues. V dropped 6 bases and J dropped 1 base, with 18 bases sitting between them. Germline V gene sequence: CDR1 MNHNS, CDR2 SASEGT. DNA of the CDR3: TGTGCCAGCAGCTCCCGGCTAGCGCAAATGAACACCGGGGAGCTGTTTTTT. Translation gives CASSSRLAQMNTGELFF.

The CDR3 DNA is TGTGCCAGCAGCTTGAGAAGGACAACTAATGAAAAACTGTTTTTT. Protein: CASSLRRTTNEKLFF. The chain links TRBV5-4 to TRBJ1-4, with unresolved D. Germline lookup yields CDR1 SGHNT and CDR2 YYREEE (reference sequence). V was shortened by 1 base and J by 0 bases, with 7 bases between the two germline ends. The CDR3 contains 15 residues.

This chain connects TRBV7-9 to TRBJ2-7; maybe TRBD1 (5 bases). Germline loops: CDR1 SEHNR, CDR2 FQNEAQ (reference sequence). V lost 5 bases and J 0 bases, leaving 8 bases between the germline ends. CDR3 size: 13 residues. CDR3 in DNA: TGTGCCAGCAGCCCCGGACACTCCTACGAGCAGTACGTC. Amino acids: CASSPGHSYEQYV.

V gene TRBV6-2 or TRBV6-3 combines with J gene TRBJ1-2; D possibly corresponds to TRBD1 (5 bases). CDR1 MNHEY and CDR2 SVGEGT come from the germline V gene. This CDR3 region has 15 residues. V lost 1 base, J lost 2 bases, and 11 bases lay in between. Here the CDR3 reads CASSYWGGLNYGYTF. CDR3 DNA: TGTGCCAGCAGTTACTGGGGCGGACTCAACTATGGCTACACCTTC.

This chain joins TRBV7-9 and TRBJ2-4; no definite D call. The V and J ends lost 3 bases and 0 bases respectively, with 9 bases between them. Looked up from germline, CDR1 is SEHNR and CDR2 is FQNEAQ (reference sequence). The CDR3 runs to 15 residues. The CDR3 protein is CASSFSELAKNIQYF. CDR3 sequence (DNA): TGTGCCAGCAGCTTCTCGGAACTAGCCAAAAACATTCAGTACTTC. The full variable domain, completed using reference TRBV7-9 and TRBJ2-4, is DTGVSQNPRHKITKRGQNVTFRCDPISEHNRLYWYRQTLGQGPEFLTYFQNEAQLEKSRLLSDRFSAERPKGSFSTLEIQRTEQGDSAMYLCASSFSELAKNIQYFGAGTRLSVL.

This clonotype was observed once. The rearrangement uses TRBV20-1 and TRBJ1-6; D is unclear. CDR1 DFQATT and CDR2 SNEGSKA come from the germline V gene (reference sequence). V lost 0 bases and J lost 5, with 14 bases in between. CDR3 length equals 16 residues. The CDR3 nucleotides read TGCAGTGCTAGAGATCTTCGGACTCCTGATAATTCACCCCTCCACTTT. Its translation is CSARDLRTPDNSPLHF.

This clonotype has at least ten counts. This chain links TRBV6-1 with TRBJ1-1; TRBD1 aligns across 7 bases. The CDR3 consists of 14 residues. Germline-derived CDR1 and CDR2 are MNHNS and SASEGT. The ends lost 4 bases at V and 1 base at J; junction bases unmatched: 3. The CDR3 loop is CASSGGQQNTEAFF. The CDR3 bases are TGTGCCAGCAGTGGGGGACAGCAGAACACTGAAGCTTTCTTT.

The rearrangement links TRBV7-6 to TRBJ1-2; 8 nucleotides match TRBD1. This CDR3 has 16 amino acids. Trimming took 5 bases from V and 8 from J; bases not matched to a gene: 16. Germline V gene sequence: CDR1 SGHVS, CDR2 FNYEAQ. This CDR3 reads CASSAIGGTGGRGYTF. Written as DNA, the CDR3 is TGTGCCAGCAGCGCAATAGGAGGGACAGGTGGACGGGGCTACACCTTC. The complete variable domain, with remaining parts taken from reference TRBV7-6 and TRBJ1-2, reads GAGVSQSPRYKVTKRGQDVALRCDPISGHVSLYWYRQALGQGPEFLTYFNYEAQQDKSGLPNDRFSAERPEGSISTLTIQRTEQRDSAMYRCASSAIGGTGGRGYTFGSGTRLTVV.

V and J are TRBV6-4 and TRBJ2-7; 14 bases are shared with TRBD2. The junction had 9 bases not matched to a gene; V was cut back by 10 bases and J by 4 bases. Germline values: CDR1 MRHNA, CDR2 SNTAGT. The CDR3 extends over 15 amino acids. The CDR3 sequence is CAISHRTSGRYEQYF. CDR3 bases: TGTGCCATCTCCCATCGGACTAGCGGGAGGTACGAGCAGTACTTC.

This clonotype was found a few times. The genes are TRBV7-2 and TRBJ2-5; D possibly corresponds to TRBD1 (5 bases). Germline CDR1 reads SGHTA; CDR2 reads FQGNSA. V dropped 5 bases and J dropped 4 bases, with 11 bases sitting between them. This CDR3 is built from 13 residues. As DNA, the CDR3 is TGTGCCAGCAGCATAGACAGACTAGAGACCCAGTACTTC. Protein sequence: CASSIDRLETQYF. Supplemented by reference TRBV7-2 and TRBJ2-5, the full variable domain reads GAGVSQSPSNKVTEKGKDVELRCDPISGHTALYWYRQSLGQGLEFLIYFQGNSAPDKSGLPSDRFSAERTGGSVSTLTIQRTQQEDSAVYLCASSIDRLETQYFGPGTRLLVL.

The rearrangement joins TRBV4-1 to TRBJ2-6; 8 bases align to TRBD2. V lost 5 bases, J lost 3 bases, and 18 bases stayed unmatched. The CDR3 has 20 residues. Germline CDR1 is MGHRA and CDR2 is YSYEKL. CDR3 sequence: CASSSSLVTSGSGGANVLTF. CDR3 bases: TGCGCCAGCAGCTCAAGCTTGGTTACCAGCGGGAGTGGTGGGGCCAACGTCCTGACTTTC.

The chain carries TRBV7-7 and TRBJ2-1, with D possibly matching TRBD2 (7 bases). Between the trimmed V and J ends, which lost 3 bases and 6 bases, there was a span of 9 bases. The CDR3 is 13 amino acids. Germline CDR1 SSHAT, CDR2 FNYEAQ (reference sequence). In DNA, the CDR3 is TGTGCCAGCAGCTTTAGGGGGGGCAATGAGCAGTTCTTC. Amino acid sequence: CASSFRGGNEQFF.

The rearrangement links TRBV24-1 to TRBJ2-1, with D possibly being TRBD2 (6 bases). The CDR3 contains 16 residues. Germline V CDR1 and CDR2: KGHDR, SFDVKD. V was pared by 4 bases and J by 3 bases, with 15 bases between. The CDR3 DNA follows: TGTGCCACCAGTGACCCCGTTAGGGAGGACTACAATGAGCAGTTCTTC. Residues: CATSDPVREDYNEQFF.

Worth noting for this clonotype: Its ends do not fully match the called genes, so a read error is possible. The CDR3 sequence: CASSAPGTDTQYF. CDR3 nucleotide sequence: TGTGCTAGCAGCGCACCTGGCACAGATACGCAGTATTTT. J is TRBJ2-3 and V is TRBV7-6; no clear D. CDR3 size: 13 residues. Per germline, CDR1 SGHVS and CDR2 FNYEAQ. Complete variable domain (other parts from reference TRBV7-6 and TRBJ2-3): GAGVSQSPRYKVTKRGQDVALRCDPISGHVSLYWYRQALGQGPEFLTYFNYEAQQDKSGLPNDRFSAERPEGSISTLTIQRTEQRDSAMYRCASSAPGTDTQYFGPGTRLTVL.

The table lists this clonotype with many counts. The chain joins TRBV7-8 to TRBJ2-1, with 7 bases aligning to TRBD2. V trimming: 6 bases; J trimming: 11 bases; junction bases outside the gene matches: 16. Germline V gives CDR1 SGHVS, CDR2 FQNEAQ. CDR3 length: 15 amino acids. CDR3 protein: CASSPRAGSPSQQFF. CDR3 bases: TGTGCCAGCAGTCCCCGAGCGGGAAGTCCGTCCCAGCAGTTCTTC.

This clonotype has ten or more counts. V and J are TRBV7-2 and TRBJ2-4; a weak D match, TRBD1 (6 bases). V was shortened by 1 base and J by 1 base, with 8 bases between the two germline ends. This CDR3 has 15 residues. Germline values: CDR1 SGHTA, CDR2 FQGNSA. The CDR3 loop reads CASSLEGQAKNIQYF. DNA for the CDR3: TGTGCCAGCAGCTTAGAAGGACAGGCCAAAAACATTCAGTACTTC.

This clonotype was seen more than once but under ten times. The rearrangement joins TRBV19 to TRBJ2-3; D might be TRBD2 (5 bases). Germline V lookup: CDR1 LNHDA, CDR2 SQIVND (reference sequence). V was pared by 3 bases and J by 2 bases, with 15 bases between. The CDR3 is 16 residues long. The CDR3 loop reads CASSIRDVRFTDTQYF. The CDR3 DNA reads TGTGCCAGTAGTATCCGGGATGTGCGGTTCACAGATACGCAGTATTTT.

This clonotype was recorded a few times. V and J are TRBV20-1 and TRBJ2-5; 13 nucleotides match TRBD2. This CDR3 is built from 16 residues. Germline lookup yields CDR1 DFQATT and CDR2 SNEGSKA (reference sequence). The V gene end was trimmed by 6 bases and the J gene end by 2 bases; junction bases not matched to a gene: 9. The CDR3 protein is CSATGTSGIVQETQYF. The CDR3 DNA sequence: TGCAGTGCCACCGGGACTAGCGGGATCGTGCAAGAGACCCAGTACTTC.

A word on this clonotype: An end of the junction does not agree with germline; a read error may underlie this. The chain recombines TRBV7-2 with TRBJ2-1, with 12 bases fitting TRBD2. This CDR3 is 16 amino acids long. Looked up from germline, CDR1 is SGHTA and CDR2 is FQGNSA. The CDR3 region is CANSLGRLAGVNEQFF. The DNA of the CDR3 is TGTGCCAACAGCTTAGGAAGACTAGCGGGAGTGAATGAGCAGTTCTTC. The complete variable domain, with remaining parts taken from reference TRBV7-2 and TRBJ2-1, reads GAGVSQSPSNKVTEKGKDVELRCDPISGHTALYWYRQSLGQGLEFLIYFQGNSAPDKSGLPSDRFSAERTGGSVSTLTIQRTQQEDSAVYLCANSLGRLAGVNEQFFGPGTRLTVL.

This clonotype was observed a single time. V usage is TRBV19 and J usage is TRBJ1-5, with unresolved D. CDR1 and CDR2 (germline): LNHDA, SQIVND (reference sequence). Trimming took 7 bases from V and 0 from J, leaving 13 bases between them. The CDR3 sequence is 15 residues long. Here the CDR3 DNA reads TGTGCCAGTACCCCGCGGAGATATAGCAATCAGCCCCAGCATTTT. Translating it yields CASTPRRYSNQPQHF.

This clonotype was counted once. The chain carries TRBV4-3 and TRBJ2-7, with 8 nucleotides matching TRBD1. CDR1 is LGHNA and CDR2 is YSLEER in the germline V gene. The V gene end was trimmed by 4 bases and the J gene end by 3 bases; junction bases not matched to a gene: 8. The length of the CDR3 is 15 residues. CDR3 sequence (DNA): TGCGCCAGCAGCCGCAACCCAGGGGGCATCTACGAGCAGTACTTC. It encodes CASSRNPGGIYEQYF.

This clonotype was recorded many times. This sequence joins TRBV6-1 and TRBJ2-3, with 8 bases aligning to TRBD2. J lost 2 bases, V lost 10 bases, and 5 bases had no gene match. From germline, CDR1 is MNHNS and CDR2 SASEGT. CDR3 length equals 13 residues. CDR3 sequence reads: CAIGRGITDTQYF. The DNA for the CDR3 is TGTGCCATCGGGAGGGGGATCACAGATACGCAGTATTTT.

This clonotype was found many times. The chain carries TRBV7-2 and TRBJ2-5, with D possibly matching TRBD1 (5 bases). The V and J ends lost 1 base and 2 bases respectively, with 11 bases between them. Germline CDR1 reads SGHTA; CDR2 reads FQGNSA. CDR3 size: 15 residues. The DNA for the CDR3 is TGTGCCAGCAGCTTAGAAGGACAACGACAAGAGACCCAGTACTTC. As protein: CASSLEGQRQETQYF.

This clonotype was recorded a few times. The CDR3 DNA reads TGTGCCAGCAGCTTACAACTAGCGGGAGGGCCGGGCGAGCAGTACTTC. As protein: CASSLQLAGGPGEQYF. This chain connects TRBV11-1 to TRBJ2-7, with 13 nucleotides matching TRBD2. The V and J ends lost 2 bases and 6 bases, in that order; junction bases with no gene match: 7. Germline loops: CDR1 SGHAT, CDR2 FQDESV (reference sequence). This CDR3 is built from 16 residues. The full variable domain, with the rest looked up from reference TRBV11-1 and TRBJ2-7, is EAEVAQSPRYKITEKSQAVAFWCDPISGHATLYWYRQILGQGPELLVQFQDESVVDDSQLPKDRFSAERLKGVDSTLKIQPAELGDSAMYLCASSLQLAGGPGEQYFGPGTRLTVT.

Of note for this clonotype: A much larger clone sits a single nucleotide away, making a read error possible. Here the CDR3 omits its conserved ending phenylalanine or tryptophan, so a read error is the likely source. The V and J genes are TRBV7-2 and TRBJ1-2; no firm D call. The CDR3 runs 15 residues. V lost 5 bases, J lost 0 bases, and 13 bases lay in between. CDR1 SGHTA and CDR2 FQGNSA come from the germline V gene. CDR3: CASSPEGIPNYGYTI. In DNA form, the CDR3 reads TGTGCCAGCAGCCCCGAGGGAATTCCTAACTATGGCTACACCATC.

In its sample, this clonotype was seen a few times. The chain links TRBV12-3 or TRBV12-4 to TRBJ2-3, with D perhaps assigned TRBD1 or TRBD2 (6 bases each). The CDR3 loop spans 13 amino acids. The CDR3 DNA reads TGTGCAGTTGGAGGGGGTAGCACAGATACGCAGTATTTT. As protein: CAVGGGSTDTQYF.